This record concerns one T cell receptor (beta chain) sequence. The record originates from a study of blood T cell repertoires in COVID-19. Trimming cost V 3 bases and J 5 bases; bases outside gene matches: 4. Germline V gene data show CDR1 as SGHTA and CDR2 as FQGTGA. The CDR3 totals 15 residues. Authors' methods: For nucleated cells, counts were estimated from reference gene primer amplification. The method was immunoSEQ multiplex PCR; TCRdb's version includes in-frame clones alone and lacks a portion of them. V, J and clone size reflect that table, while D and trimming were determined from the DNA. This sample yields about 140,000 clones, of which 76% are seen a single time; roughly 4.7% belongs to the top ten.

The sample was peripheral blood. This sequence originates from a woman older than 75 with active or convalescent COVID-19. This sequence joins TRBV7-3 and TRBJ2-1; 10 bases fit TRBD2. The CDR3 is CASSFVAGGHNEQFF. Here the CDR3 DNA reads TGTGCCAGCAGCTTCGTAGCGGGGGGCCACAATGAGCAGTTCTTC.